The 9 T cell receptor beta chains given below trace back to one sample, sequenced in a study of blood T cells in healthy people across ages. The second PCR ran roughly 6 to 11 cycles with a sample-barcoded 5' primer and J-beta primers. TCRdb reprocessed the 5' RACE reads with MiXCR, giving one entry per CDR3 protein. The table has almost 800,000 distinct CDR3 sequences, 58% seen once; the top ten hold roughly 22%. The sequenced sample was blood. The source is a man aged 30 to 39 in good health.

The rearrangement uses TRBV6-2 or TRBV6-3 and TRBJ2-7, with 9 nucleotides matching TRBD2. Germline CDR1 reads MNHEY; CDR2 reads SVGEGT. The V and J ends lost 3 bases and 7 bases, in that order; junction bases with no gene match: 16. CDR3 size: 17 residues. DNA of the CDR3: TGTGCCAGCAGTTATTTTGCGGGGGGGAATTCCTACAATGAGCAGTACTTC. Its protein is CASSYFAGGNSYNEQYF.

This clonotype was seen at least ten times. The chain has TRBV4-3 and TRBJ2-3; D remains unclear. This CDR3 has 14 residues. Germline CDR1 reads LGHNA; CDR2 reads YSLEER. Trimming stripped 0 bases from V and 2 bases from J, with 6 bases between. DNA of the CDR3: TGCGCCAGCAGCCAAGATCCAATCACAGATACGCAGTATTTT. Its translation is CASSQDPITDTQYF.

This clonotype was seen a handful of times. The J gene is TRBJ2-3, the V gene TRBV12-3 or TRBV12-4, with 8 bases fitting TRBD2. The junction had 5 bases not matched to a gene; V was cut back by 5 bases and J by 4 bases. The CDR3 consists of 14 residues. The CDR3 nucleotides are TGTGCCAGCAGTGCACGGGGGGGGGCAGATACGCAGTATTTT. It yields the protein CASSARGGADTQYF.

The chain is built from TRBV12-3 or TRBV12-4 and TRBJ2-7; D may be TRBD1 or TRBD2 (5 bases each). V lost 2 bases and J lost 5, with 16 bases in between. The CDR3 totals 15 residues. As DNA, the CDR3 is TGTGCCAGCAGTTTACGAGGGGATTATAGTAACGAGCAGTACTTC. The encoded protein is CASSLRGDYSNEQYF.

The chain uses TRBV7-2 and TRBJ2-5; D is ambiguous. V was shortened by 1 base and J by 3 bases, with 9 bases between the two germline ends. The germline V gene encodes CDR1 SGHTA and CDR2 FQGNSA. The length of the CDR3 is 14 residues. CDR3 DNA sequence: TGTGCCAGCAGCTTAGGACCTGGGAAAGAGACCCAGTACTTC. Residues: CASSLGPGKETQYF.

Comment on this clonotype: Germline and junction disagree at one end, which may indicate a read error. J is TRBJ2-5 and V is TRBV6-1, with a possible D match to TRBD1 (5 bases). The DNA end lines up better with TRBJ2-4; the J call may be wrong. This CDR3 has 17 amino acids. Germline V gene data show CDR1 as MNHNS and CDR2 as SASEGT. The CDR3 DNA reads TGTGCCAGCAGCCTACGTCCAGGGCCGGTCGGCAAACACATTCAGTACTTC. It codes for CASSLRPGPVGKHIQYF.

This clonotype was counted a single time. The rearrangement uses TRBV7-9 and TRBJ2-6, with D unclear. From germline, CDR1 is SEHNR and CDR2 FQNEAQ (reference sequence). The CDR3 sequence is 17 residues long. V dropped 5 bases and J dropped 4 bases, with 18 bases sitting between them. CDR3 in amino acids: CASSLNAPARGANVLTF. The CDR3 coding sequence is TGTGCCAGCAGCCTAAACGCCCCGGCCCGCGGGGCCAACGTCCTGACTTTC.

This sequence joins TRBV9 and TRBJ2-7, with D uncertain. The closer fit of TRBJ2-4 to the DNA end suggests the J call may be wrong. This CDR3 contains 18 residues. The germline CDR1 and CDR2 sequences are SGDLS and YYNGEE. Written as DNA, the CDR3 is TGTGCCAGCAGCGTAGCCTCAGGAGAATCGGCATTTTTGAACATTCAGTACTTC. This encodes CASSVASGESAFLNIQYF.

CDR3 loop: CASSLEPRGTDTQYF. The DNA for the CDR3 is TGTGCCAGCAGCTTAGAACCCAGGGGCACAGATACGCAGTATTTT. The chain is built from TRBV7-2 and TRBJ2-3; perhaps TRBD1 as D (5 bases). Germline lookup yields CDR1 SGHTA and CDR2 FQGNSA. The CDR3 runs to 15 residues. V was pared by 1 base and J by 1 base, with 9 bases between.